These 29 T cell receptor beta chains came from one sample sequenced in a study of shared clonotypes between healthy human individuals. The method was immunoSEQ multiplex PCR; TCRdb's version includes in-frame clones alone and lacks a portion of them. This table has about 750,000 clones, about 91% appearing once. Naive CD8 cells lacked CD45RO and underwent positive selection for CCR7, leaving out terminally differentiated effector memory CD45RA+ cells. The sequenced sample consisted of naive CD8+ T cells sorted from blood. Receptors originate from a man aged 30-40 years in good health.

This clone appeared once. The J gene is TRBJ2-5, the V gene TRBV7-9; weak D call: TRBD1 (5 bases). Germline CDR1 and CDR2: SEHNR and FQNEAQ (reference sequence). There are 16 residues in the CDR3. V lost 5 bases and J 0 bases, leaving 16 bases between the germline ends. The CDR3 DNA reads TGTGCCAGCAGCCCCGTAAGGGGTTCTGACCAAGAGACCCAGTACTTC. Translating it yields CASSPVRGSDQETQYF.

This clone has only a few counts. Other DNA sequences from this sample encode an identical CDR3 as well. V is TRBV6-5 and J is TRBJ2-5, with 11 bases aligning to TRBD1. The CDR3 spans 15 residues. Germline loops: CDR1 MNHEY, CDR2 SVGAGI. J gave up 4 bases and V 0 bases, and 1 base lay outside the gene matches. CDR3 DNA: TGTGCCAGCAGTTACTCCGGGACAGGGGGAGAGACCCAGTACTTC. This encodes CASSYSGTGGETQYF.

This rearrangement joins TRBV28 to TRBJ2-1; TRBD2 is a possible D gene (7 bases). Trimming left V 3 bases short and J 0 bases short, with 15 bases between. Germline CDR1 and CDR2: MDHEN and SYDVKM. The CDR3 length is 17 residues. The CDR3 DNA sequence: TGTGCCAGCAGTTTCCTTAGGGGGAGGGCCTCCTACAATGAGCAGTTCTTC. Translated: CASSFLRGRASYNEQFF.

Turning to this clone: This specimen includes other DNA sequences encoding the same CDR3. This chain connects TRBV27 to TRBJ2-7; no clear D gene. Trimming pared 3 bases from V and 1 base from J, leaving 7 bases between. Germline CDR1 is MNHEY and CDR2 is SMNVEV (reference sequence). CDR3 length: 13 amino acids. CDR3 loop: CASSLAPSYEQYF. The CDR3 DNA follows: TGTGCCAGCAGTTTGGCCCCATCCTACGAGCAGTACTTC.

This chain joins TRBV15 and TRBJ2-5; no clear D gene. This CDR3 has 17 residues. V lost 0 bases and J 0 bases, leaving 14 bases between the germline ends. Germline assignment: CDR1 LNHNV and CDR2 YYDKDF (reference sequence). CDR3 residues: CATSRDLADRHQETQYF. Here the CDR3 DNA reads TGTGCCACCAGCAGAGATCTCGCGGACCGACACCAAGAGACCCAGTACTTC.

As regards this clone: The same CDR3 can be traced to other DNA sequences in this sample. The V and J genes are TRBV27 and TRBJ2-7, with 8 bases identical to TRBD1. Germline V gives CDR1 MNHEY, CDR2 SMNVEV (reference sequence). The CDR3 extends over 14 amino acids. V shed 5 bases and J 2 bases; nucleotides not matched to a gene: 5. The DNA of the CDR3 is TGTGCCAGCAGTCCGGGGACAGGTCCCTACGAGCAGTACTTC. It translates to CASSPGTGPYEQYF.

The CDR3 DNA sequence: TGTGCCAGCAGCGGACTAGCGCACAATGAGCAGTTCTTC. The encoded protein is CASSGLAHNEQFF. The rearrangement joins TRBV28 to TRBJ2-1; 9 nucleotides line up with TRBD2. V gave up 6 bases and J gave up 5 bases; unmatched junction bases: 2. Germline values: CDR1 MDHEN, CDR2 SYDVKM. The CDR3 length is 13 residues.

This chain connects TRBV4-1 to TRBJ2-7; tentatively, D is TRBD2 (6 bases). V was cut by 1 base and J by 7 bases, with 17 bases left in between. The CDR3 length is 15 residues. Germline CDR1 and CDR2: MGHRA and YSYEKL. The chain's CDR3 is CASSQAHSGGGEQYF. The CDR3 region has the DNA TGCGCCAGCAGCCAAGCCCACTCAGGCGGAGGGGAGCAGTACTTC.

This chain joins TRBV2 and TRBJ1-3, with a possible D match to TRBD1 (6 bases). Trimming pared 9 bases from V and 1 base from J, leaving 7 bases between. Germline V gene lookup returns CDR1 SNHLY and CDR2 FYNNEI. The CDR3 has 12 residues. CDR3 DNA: TGTGCCAGGACAGGTTCTGGAAACACCATATATTTT. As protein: CARTGSGNTIYF.

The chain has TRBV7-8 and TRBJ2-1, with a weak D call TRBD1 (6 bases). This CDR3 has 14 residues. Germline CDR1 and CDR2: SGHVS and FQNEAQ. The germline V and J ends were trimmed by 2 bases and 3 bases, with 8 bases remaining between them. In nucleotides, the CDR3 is TGTGCCAGCAGCTTATTACAGGGCTACAATGAGCAGTTCTTC. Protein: CASSLLQGYNEQFF.

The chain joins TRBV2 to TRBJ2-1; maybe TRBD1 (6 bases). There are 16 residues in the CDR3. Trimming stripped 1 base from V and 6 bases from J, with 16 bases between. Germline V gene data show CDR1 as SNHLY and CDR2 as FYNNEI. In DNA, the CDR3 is TGTGCCAGCAGTGAAGTCCCGCAGGGGTTTAGCAATGAGCAGTTCTTC. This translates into CASSEVPQGFSNEQFF.

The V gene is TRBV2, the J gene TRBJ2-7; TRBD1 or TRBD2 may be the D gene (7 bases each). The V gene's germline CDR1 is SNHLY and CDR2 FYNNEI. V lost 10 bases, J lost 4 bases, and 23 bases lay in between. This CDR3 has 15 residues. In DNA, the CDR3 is TGTGCCATTATACCTATCCAGGGGGGGGCGTACGAGCAGTACTTC. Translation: CAIIPIQGGAYEQYF.

CDR3 DNA: TGCGCCAGCAGCTTGTCGCGCACTAGCGGGAGAAATAATGAGCAGTTCTTC. This codes for CASSLSRTSGRNNEQFF. The rearrangement uses TRBV5-1 and TRBJ2-1; TRBD2 agrees at 11 bases. This CDR3 spans 17 amino acids. V shed 1 base and J 7 bases; nucleotides not matched to a gene: 10. Germline V gene lookup returns CDR1 SGHRS and CDR2 YFSETQ.

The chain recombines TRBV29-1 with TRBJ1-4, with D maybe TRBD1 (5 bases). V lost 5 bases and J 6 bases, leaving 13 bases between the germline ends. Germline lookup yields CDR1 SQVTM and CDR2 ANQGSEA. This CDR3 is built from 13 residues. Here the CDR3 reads CSVSSGFDEKLFF. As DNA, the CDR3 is TGCAGCGTTTCTTCAGGGTTCGATGAAAAACTGTTTTTT.

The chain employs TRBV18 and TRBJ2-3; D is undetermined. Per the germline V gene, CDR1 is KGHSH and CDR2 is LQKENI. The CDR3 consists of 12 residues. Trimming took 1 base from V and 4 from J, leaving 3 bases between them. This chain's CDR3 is CASSPLPDTQYF. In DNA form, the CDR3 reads TGTGCCAGCTCACCACTTCCAGATACGCAGTATTTT.

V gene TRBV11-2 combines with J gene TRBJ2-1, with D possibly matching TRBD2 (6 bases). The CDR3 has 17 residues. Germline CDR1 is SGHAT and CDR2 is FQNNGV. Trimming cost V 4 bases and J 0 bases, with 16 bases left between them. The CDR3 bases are TGTGCCAGCAGCTCATTTCCCCGGGGGAGCTCCTACAATGAGCAGTTCTTC. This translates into CASSSFPRGSSYNEQFF.

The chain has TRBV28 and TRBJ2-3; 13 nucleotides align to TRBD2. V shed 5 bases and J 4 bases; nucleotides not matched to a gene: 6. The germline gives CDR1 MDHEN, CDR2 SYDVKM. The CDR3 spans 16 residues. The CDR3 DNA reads TGTGCCAGCAGTACCGGACTAGCGGGAGATCCAGATACGCAGTATTTT. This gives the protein CASSTGLAGDPDTQYF.

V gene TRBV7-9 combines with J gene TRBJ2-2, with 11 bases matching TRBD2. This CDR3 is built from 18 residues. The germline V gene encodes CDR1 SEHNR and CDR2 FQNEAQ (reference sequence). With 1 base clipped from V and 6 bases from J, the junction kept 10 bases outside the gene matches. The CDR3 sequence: CASSLVPTSGMKAGELFF. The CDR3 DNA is TGTGCCAGCAGCTTAGTCCCGACTAGCGGGATGAAGGCCGGGGAGCTGTTTTTT. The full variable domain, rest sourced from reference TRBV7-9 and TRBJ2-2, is DTGVSQNPRHKITKRGQNVTFRCDPISEHNRLYWYRQTLGQGPEFLTYFQNEAQLEKSRLLSDRFSAERPKGSFSTLEIQRTEQGDSAMYLCASSLVPTSGMKAGELFFGEGSRLTVL.

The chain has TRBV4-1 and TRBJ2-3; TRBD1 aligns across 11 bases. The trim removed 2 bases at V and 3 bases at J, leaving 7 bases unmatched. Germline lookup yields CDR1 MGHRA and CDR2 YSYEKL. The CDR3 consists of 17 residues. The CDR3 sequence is CASSQLGQGAETDTQYF. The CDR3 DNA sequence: TGCGCCAGCAGCCAATTAGGACAGGGGGCTGAGACAGATACGCAGTATTTT.

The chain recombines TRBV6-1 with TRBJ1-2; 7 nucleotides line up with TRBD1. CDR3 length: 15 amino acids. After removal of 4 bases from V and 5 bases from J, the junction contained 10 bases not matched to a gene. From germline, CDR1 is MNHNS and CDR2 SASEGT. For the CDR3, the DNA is TGTGCCAGCAGTGGCCCTGGGACAGTGGGATATGGCTACACCTTC. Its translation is CASSGPGTVGYGYTF.

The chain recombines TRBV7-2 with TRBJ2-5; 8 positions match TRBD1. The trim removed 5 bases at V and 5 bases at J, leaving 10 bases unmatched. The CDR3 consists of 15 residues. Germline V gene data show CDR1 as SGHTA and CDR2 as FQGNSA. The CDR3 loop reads CASSPGQASVETQYF. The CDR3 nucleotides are TGTGCCAGCAGCCCGGGACAGGCGTCGGTGGAGACCCAGTACTTC.

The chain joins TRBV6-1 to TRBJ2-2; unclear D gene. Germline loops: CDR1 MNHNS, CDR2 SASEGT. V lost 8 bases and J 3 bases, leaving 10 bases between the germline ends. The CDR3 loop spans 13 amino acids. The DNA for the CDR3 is TGTGCCAGCCCCAGTGATTACACCGGGGAGCTGTTTTTT. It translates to CASPSDYTGELFF.

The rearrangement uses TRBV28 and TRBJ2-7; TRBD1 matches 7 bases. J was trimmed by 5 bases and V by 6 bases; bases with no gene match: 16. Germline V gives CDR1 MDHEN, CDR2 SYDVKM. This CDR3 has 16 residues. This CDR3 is CASSSPTSTGSNEQYF. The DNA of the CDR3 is TGTGCCAGCAGCTCCCCCACCTCGACAGGGTCGAACGAGCAGTACTTC.

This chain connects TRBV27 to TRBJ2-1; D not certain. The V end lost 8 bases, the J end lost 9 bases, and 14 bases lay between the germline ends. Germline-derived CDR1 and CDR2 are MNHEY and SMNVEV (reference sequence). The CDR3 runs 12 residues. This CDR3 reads CASLASYGEQFF. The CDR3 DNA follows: TGTGCCAGCTTGGCTAGTTATGGTGAGCAGTTCTTC.

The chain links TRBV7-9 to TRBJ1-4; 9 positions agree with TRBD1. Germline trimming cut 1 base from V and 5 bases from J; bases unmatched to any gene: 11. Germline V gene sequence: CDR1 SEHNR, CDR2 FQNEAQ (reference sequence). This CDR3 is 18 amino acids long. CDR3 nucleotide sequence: TGTGCCAGCAGCTTAGTGATAGCCCACAGGGGGCTCAATGAAAAACTGTTTTTT. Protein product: CASSLVIAHRGLNEKLFF.

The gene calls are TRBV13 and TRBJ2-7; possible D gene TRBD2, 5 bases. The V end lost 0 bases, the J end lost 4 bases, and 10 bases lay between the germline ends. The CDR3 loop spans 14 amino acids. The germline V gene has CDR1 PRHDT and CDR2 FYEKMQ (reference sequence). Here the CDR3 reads CASSLGGVLYEQYF. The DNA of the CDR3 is TGTGCCAGCAGCTTAGGGGGAGTTCTTTACGAGCAGTACTTC.

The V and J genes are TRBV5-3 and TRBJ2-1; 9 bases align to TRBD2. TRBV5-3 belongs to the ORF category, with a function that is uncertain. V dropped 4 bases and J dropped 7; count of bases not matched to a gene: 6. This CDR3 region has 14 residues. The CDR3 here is CARSHRTSVNEQFF. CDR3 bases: TGTGCCAGAAGCCACCGGACTAGCGTTAATGAGCAGTTCTTC.

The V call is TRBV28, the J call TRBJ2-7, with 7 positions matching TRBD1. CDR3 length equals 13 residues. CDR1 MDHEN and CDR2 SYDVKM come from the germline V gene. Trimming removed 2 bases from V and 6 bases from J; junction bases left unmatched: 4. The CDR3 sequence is CASSLRRTGEQYF. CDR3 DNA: TGTGCCAGCAGTTTACGGAGGACAGGCGAGCAGTACTTC.

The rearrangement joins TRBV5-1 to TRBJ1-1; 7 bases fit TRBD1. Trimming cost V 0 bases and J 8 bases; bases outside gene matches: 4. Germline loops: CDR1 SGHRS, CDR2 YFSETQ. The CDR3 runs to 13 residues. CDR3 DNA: TGCGCCAGCAGCTTGGGACAGGGAGGGGAAGCTTTCTTT. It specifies CASSLGQGGEAFF. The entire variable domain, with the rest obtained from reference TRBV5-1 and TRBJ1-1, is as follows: KAGVTQTPRYLIKTRGQQVTLSCSPISGHRSVSWYQQTPGQGLQFLFEYFSETQRNKGNFPGRFSGRQFSNSRSEMNVSTLELGDSALYLCASSLGQGGEAFFGQGTRLTVV.